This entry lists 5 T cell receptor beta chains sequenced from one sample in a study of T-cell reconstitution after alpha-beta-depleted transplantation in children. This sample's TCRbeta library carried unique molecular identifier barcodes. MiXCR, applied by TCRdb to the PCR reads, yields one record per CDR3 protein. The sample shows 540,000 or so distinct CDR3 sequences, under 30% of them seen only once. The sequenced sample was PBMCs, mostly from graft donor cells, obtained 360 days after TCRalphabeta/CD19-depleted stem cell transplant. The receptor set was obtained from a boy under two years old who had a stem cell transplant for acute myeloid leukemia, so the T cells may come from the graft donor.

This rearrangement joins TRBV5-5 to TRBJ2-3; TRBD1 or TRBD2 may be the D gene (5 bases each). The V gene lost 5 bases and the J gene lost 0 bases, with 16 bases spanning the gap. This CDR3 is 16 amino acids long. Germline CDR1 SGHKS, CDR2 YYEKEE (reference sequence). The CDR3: CASSRDDPPSTDTQYF. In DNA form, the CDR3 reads TGTGCCAGCAGTCGGGACGACCCCCCGAGCACAGATACGCAGTATTTT.

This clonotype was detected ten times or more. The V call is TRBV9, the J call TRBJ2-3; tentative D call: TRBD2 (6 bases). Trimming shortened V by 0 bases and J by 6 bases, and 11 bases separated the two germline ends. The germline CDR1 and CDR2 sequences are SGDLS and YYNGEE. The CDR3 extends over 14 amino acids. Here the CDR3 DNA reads TGTGCCAGCAGCGTAGCCGGGCGGGGTGATACGCAGTATTTT. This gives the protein CASSVAGRGDTQYF.

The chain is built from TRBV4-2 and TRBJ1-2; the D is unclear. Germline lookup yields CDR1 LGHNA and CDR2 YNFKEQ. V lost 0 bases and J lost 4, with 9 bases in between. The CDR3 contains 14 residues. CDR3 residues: CASSQEMTTYGYTF. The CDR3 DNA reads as TGTGCCAGCAGCCAAGAAATGACAACCTATGGCTACACCTTC.

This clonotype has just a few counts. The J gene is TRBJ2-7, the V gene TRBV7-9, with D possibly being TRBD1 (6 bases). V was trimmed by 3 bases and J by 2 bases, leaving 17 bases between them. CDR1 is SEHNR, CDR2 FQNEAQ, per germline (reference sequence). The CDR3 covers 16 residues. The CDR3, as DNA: TGTGCCAGCAGCTTCCCCCAGGGGCAAAGTCCCTACGAGCAGTACTTC. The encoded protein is CASSFPQGQSPYEQYF. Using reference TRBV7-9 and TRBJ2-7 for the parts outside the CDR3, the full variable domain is DTGVSQNPRHKITKRGQNVTFRCDPISEHNRLYWYRQTLGQGPEFLTYFQNEAQLEKSRLLSDRFSAERPKGSFSTLEIQRTEQGDSAMYLCASSFPQGQSPYEQYFGPGTRLTVT.

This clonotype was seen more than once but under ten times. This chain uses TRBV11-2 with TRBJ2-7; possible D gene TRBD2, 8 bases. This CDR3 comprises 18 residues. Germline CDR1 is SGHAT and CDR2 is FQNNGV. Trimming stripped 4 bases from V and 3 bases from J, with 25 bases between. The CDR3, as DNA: TGTGCCAGCAGCTCCCGAGGGGGCGGGGGGCCCGGATACTACGAGCAGTACTTC. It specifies CASSSRGGGGPGYYEQYF.